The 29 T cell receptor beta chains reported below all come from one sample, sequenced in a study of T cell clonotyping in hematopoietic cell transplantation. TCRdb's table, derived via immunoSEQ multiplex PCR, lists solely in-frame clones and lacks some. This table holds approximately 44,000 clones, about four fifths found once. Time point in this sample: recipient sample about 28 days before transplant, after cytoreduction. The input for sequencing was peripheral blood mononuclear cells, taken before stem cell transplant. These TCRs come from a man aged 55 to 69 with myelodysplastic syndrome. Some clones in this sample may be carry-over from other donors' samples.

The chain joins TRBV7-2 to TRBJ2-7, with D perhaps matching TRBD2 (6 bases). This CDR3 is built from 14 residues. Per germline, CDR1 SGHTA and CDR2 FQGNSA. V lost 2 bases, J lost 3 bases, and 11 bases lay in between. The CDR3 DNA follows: TGTGCCAGCAGCTTATCCGGGAGTCACTACGAGCAGTACTTC. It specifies CASSLSGSHYEQYF.

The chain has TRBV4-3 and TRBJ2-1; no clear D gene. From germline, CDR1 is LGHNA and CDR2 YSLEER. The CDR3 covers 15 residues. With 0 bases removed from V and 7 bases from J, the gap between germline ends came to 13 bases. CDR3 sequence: CASSQDQGLWNEQFF. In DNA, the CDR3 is TGCGCCAGCAGCCAAGATCAAGGTCTTTGGAATGAGCAGTTCTTC.

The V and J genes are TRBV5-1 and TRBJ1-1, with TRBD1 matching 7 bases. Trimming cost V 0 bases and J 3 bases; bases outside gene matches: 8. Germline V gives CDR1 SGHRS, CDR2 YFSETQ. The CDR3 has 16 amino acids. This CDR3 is CASSLEQGRSDTEAFF. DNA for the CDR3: TGCGCCAGCAGCTTGGAACAGGGGAGAAGCGACACTGAAGCTTTCTTT.

The CDR3 bases are TGTGCCAGCAGCCCCTCCCCCGGCAGGAGAGCAGATACGCAGTATTTT. Translation gives CASSPSPGRRADTQYF. The V call is TRBV11-2, the J call TRBJ2-3, with unresolved D. CDR3 length: 16 amino acids. The germline V gene has CDR1 SGHAT and CDR2 FQNNGV. Trimming removed 5 bases from V and 4 bases from J, with 19 bases in between.

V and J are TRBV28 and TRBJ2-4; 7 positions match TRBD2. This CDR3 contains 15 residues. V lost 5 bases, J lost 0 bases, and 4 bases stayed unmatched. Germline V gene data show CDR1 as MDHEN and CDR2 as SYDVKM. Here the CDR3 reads CASSGGGSAKNIQYF. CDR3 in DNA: TGTGCCAGCAGTGGGGGAGGGTCAGCCAAAAACATTCAGTACTTC.

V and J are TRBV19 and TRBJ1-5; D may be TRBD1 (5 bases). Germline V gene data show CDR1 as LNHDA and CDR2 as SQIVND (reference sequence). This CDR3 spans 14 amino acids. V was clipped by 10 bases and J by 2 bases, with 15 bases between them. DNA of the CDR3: TGTGCCATCCGAGATAGGGGTGGCAATCAGCCCCAGCATTTT. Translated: CAIRDRGGNQPQHF.

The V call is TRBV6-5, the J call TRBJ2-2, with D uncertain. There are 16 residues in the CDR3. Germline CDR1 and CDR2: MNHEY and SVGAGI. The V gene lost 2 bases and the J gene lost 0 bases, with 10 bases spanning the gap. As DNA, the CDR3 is TGTGCCAGCAGTTACGGGTCAGGCTCGAACACCGGGGAGCTGTTTTTT. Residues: CASSYGSGSNTGELFF.

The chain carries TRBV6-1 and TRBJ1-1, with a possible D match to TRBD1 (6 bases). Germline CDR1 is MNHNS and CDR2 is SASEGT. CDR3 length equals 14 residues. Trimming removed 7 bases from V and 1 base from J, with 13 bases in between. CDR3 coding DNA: TGTGCCAGCACCCCCCGGACAGCGAACACTGAAGCTTTCTTT. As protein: CASTPRTANTEAFF.

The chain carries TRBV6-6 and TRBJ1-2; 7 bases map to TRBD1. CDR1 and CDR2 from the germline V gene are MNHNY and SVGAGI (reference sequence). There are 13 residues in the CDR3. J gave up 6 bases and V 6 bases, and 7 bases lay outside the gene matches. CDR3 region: CASRSTGSDGYTF. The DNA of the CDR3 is TGTGCCAGCAGATCGACAGGGTCGGATGGCTACACCTTC.

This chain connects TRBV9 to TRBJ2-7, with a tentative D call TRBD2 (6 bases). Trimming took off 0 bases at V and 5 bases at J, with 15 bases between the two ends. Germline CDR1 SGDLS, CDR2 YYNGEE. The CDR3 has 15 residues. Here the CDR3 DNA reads TGTGCCAGCAGCGTAGCCGGCCTGACGGGAGACGAGCAGTACTTC. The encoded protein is CASSVAGLTGDEQYF.

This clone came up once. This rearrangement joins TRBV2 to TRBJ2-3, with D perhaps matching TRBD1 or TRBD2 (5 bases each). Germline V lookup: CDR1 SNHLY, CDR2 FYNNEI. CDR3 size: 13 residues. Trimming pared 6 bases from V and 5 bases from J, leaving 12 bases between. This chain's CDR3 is CASSLGTEDTQYF. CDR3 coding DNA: TGTGCCAGCAGCCTTGGGACGGAAGATACGCAGTATTTT.

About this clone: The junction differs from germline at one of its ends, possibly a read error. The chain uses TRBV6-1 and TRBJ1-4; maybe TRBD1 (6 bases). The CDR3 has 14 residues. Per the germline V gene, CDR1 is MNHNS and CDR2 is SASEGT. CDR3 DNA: TGTGCCAGCAATGAACAGGGCGGAGGCGAAAAACTGTTTTTT. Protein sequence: CASNEQGGGEKLFF.

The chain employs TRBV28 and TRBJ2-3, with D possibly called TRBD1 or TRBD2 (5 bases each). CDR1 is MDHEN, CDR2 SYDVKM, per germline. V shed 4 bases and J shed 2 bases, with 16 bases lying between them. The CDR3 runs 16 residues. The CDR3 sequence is CASSSGDPLHTDTQYF. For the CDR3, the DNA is TGTGCCAGCAGTTCCGGGGACCCGCTGCACACAGATACGCAGTATTTT.

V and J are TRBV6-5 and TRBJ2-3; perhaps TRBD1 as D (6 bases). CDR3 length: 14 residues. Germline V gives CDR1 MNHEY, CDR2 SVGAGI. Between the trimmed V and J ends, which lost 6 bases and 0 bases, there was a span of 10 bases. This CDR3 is CASRTGLSTDTQYF. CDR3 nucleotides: TGTGCCAGCAGAACAGGGTTAAGCACAGATACGCAGTATTTT.

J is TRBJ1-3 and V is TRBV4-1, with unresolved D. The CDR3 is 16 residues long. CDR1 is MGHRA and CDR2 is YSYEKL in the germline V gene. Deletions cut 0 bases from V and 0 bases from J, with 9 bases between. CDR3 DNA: TGCGCCAGCAGCCAAGATCGGGATTACTCTGGAAACACCATATATTTT. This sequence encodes CASSQDRDYSGNTIYF.

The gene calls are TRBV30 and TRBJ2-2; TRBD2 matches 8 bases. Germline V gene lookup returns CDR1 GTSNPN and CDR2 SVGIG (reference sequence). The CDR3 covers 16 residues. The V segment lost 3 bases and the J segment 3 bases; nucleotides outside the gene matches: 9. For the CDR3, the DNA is TGTGCCTGGAGCGGGGGGGGGACTTGGGACACCGGGGAGCTGTTTTTT. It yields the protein CAWSGGGTWDTGELFF.

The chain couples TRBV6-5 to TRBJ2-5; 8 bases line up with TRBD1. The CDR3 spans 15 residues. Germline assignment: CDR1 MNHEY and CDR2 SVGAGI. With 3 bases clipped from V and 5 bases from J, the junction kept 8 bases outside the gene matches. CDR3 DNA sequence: TGTGCCAGCAGTTATCCCCTTCAGGGGGCGGAGACCCAGTACTTC. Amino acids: CASSYPLQGAETQYF.

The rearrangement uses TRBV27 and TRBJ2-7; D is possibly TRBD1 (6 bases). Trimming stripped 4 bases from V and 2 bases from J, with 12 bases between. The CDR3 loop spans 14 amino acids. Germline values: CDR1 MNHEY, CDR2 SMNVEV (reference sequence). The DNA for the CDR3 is TGTGCCAGCAGTTCCATGGGGGCCGCCTACGAGCAGTACTTC. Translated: CASSSMGAAYEQYF.

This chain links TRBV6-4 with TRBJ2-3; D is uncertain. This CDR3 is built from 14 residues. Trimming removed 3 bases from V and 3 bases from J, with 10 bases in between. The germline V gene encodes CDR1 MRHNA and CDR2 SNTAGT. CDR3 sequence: CASSEHAMTDTQYF. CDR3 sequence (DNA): TGTGCCAGCAGTGAACATGCAATGACAGATACGCAGTATTTT.

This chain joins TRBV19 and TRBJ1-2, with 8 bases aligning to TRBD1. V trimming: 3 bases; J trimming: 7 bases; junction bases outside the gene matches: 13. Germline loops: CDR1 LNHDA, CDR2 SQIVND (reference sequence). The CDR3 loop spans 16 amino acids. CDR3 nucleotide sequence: TGTGCCAGTAGTATCCCGTTCGGACAGGGCGATTCTGGCTACACCTTC. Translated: CASSIPFGQGDSGYTF. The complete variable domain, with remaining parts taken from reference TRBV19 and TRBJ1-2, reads DGGITQSPKYLFRKEGQNVTLSCEQNLNHDAMYWYRQDPGQGLRLIYYSQIVNDFQKGDIAEGYSVSREKKESFPLTVTSAQKNPTAFYLCASSIPFGQGDSGYTFGSGTRLTVV.

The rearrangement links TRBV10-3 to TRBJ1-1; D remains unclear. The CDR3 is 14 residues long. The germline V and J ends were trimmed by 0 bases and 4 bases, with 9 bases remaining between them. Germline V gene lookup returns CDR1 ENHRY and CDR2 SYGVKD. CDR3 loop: CAISESAYGTEAFF. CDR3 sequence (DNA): TGTGCCATCAGTGAGTCCGCTTATGGCACTGAAGCTTTCTTT.

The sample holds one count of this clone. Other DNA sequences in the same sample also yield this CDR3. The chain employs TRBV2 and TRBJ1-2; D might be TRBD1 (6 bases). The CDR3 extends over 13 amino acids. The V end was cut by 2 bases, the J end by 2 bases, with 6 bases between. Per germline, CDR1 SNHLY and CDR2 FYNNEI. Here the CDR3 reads CASSETGNYGYTF. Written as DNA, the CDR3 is TGTGCCAGCAGTGAAACAGGGAACTATGGCTACACCTTC.

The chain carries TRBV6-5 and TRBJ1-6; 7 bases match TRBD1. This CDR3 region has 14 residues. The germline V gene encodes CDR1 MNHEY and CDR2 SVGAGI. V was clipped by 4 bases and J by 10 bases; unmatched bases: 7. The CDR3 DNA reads TGTGCCAGCAGTTCGACAGGGAGCGACTCACCCCTCCACTTT. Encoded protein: CASSSTGSDSPLHF.

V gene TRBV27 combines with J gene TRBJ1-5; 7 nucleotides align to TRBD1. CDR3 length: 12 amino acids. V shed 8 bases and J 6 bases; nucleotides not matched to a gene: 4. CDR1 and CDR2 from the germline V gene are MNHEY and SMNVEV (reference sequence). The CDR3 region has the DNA TGTGCCAGCGGAAACAGGGGTCAGCCCCAGCATTTT. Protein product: CASGNRGQPQHF.

The CDR3 loop reads CASSGDRISGELFF. The CDR3 bases are TGTGCCAGCAGTGGGGACAGAATTAGCGGCGAACTGTTTTTT. The gene calls are TRBV2 and TRBJ1-4; 7 positions match TRBD1. Germline V gene data show CDR1 as SNHLY and CDR2 as FYNNEI. V trimming: 4 bases; J trimming: 12 bases; junction bases outside the gene matches: 11. The CDR3 spans 14 residues.

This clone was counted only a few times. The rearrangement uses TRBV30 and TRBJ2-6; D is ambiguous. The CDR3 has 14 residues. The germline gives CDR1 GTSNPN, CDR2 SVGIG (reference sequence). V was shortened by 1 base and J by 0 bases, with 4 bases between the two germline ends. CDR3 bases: TGTGCCTGGAGTGACTACTCTGGGGCCAACGTCCTGACTTTC. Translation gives CAWSDYSGANVLTF. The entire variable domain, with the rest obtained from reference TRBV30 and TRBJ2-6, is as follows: SQTIHQWPATLVQPVGSPLSLECTVEGTSNPNLYWYRQAAGRGLQLLFYSVGIGQISSEVPQNLSASRPQDRQFILSSKKLLLSDSGFYLCAWSDYSGANVLTFGAGSRLTVL.

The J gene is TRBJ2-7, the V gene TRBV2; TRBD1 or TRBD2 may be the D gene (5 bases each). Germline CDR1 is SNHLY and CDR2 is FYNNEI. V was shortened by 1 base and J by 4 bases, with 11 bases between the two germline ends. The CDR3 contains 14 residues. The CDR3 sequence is CASSEVSGLYEQYF. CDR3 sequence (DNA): TGTGCCAGCAGTGAAGTGTCGGGGCTTTACGAGCAGTACTTC.

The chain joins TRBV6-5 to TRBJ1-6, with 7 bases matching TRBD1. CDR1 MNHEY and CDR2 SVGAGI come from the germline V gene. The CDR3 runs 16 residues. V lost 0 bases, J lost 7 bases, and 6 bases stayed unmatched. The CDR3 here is CASSYSSGTANSPLHF. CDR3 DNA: TGTGCCAGCAGTTACTCTTCCGGGACAGCCAATTCACCCCTCCACTTT.

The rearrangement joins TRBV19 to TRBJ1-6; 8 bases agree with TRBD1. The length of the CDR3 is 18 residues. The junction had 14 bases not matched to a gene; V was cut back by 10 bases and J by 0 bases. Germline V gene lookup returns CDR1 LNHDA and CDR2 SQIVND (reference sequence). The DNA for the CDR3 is TGTGCCACCTCCGGGACAGGAGACTTCAGCTCCTATAATTCACCCCTCCACTTT. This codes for CATSGTGDFSSYNSPLHF.